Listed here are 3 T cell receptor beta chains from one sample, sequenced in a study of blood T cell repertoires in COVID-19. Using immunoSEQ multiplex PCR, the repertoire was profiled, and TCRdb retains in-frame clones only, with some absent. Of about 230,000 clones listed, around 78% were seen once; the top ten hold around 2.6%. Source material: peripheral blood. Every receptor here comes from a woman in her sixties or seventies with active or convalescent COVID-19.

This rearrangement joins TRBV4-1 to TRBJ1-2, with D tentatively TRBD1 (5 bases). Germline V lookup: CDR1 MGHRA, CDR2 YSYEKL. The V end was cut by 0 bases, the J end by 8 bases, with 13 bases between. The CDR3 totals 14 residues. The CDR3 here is CASSQDLTPGGYTF. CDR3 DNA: TGCGCCAGCAGCCAAGATTTAACGCCAGGGGGCTACACCTTC.

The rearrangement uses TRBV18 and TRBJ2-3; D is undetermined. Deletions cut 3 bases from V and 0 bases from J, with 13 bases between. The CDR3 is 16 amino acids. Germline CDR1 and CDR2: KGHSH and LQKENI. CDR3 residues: CASSPIVITSTDTQYF. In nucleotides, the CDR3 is TGTGCCAGCTCACCGATTGTTATCACTAGCACAGATACGCAGTATTTT.

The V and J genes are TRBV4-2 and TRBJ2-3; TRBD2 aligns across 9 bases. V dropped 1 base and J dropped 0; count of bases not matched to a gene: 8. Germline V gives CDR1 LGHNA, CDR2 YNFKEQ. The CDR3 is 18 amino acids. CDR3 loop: CASSQGPGGRVSTDTQYF. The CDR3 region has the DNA TGTGCCAGCAGCCAAGGGCCCGGCGGGAGGGTTAGCACAGATACGCAGTATTTT.